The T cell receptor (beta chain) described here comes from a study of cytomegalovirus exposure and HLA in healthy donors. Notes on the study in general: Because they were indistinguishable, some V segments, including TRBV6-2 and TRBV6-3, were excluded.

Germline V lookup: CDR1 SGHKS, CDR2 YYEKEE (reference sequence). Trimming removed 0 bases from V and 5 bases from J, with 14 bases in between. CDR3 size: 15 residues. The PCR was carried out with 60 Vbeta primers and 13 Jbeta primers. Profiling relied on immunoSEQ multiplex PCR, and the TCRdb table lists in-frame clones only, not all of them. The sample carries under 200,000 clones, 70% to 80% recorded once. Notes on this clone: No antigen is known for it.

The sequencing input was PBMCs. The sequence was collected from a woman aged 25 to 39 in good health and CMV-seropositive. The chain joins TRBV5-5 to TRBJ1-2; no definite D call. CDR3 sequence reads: CASSLGEGVVYGYTF. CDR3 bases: TGTGCCAGCAGCTTGGGCGAGGGAGTAGTTTATGGCTACACCTTC.